A single sample gave rise to the 9 T cell receptor beta chains below, sequenced in a study of blood T cell repertoires in COVID-19. Libraries were prepared by immunoSEQ multiplex PCR; TCRdb keeps only in-frame clonotypes and omits some of them. Of around 330,000 clones listed, about 89% are singletons. Sample: PBMCs or T cells enriched from blood (not recorded which). These TCRs come from a man between 60 and 70 years old who had recovered from COVID-19.

The V and J genes are TRBV5-4 and TRBJ1-2, with TRBD1 as a possible D gene (5 bases). Deletions cut 0 bases from V and 2 bases from J, with 11 bases between. The CDR3 has 15 amino acids. Germline V gene sequence: CDR1 SGHNT, CDR2 YYREEE (reference sequence). In DNA form, the CDR3 reads TGTGCCAGCAGCTTGGCCAGGAGGGGAAACTATGGCTACACCTTC. It yields the protein CASSLARRGNYGYTF. The full variable domain, in which reference TRBV5-4 and TRBJ1-2 provide the parts outside the CDR3, is ETGVTQSPTHLIKTRGQQVTLRCSSQSGHNTVSWYQQALGQGPQFIFQYYREEENGRGNFPPRFSGLQFPNYSSELNVNALELDDSALYLCASSLARRGNYGYTFGSGTRLTVV.

V is TRBV29-1 and J is TRBJ1-1, with D unresolved. Germline CDR1 is SQVTM and CDR2 is ANQGSEA. This CDR3 comprises 13 residues. Between the trimmed V and J ends, which lost 0 bases and 5 bases, there was a span of 10 bases. The CDR3 DNA reads as TGCAGCGTTGAAGATCTGAAGAGAACTGAAGCTTTCTTT. It yields the protein CSVEDLKRTEAFF.

The chain has TRBV12-3 or TRBV12-4 and TRBJ2-2; a possible D gene is TRBD2 (5 bases). The CDR3 spans 13 residues. V lost 5 bases and J 6 bases, leaving 10 bases between the germline ends. CDR3 protein: CASSPVSAGELFF. In DNA, the CDR3 is TGTGCCAGCAGTCCAGTTAGCGCCGGGGAGCTGTTTTTT.

The chain combines TRBV6-5 with TRBJ1-3, with D hard to call. Between the trimmed V and J ends, which lost 4 bases and 0 bases, there was a span of 13 bases. CDR1 and CDR2 (germline): MNHEY, SVGAGI. This CDR3 contains 16 residues. CDR3 coding DNA: TGTGCCAGCAGTTTCACTAGGGTCAGCTCTGGAAACACCATATATTTT. Translating gives CASSFTRVSSGNTIYF.

The rearrangement links TRBV10-2 to TRBJ1-2, with 12 bases aligning to TRBD1. This CDR3 contains 15 residues. V lost 6 bases to trimming and J lost 4 bases; unmatched junction nucleotides: 6. Germline V gene sequence: CDR1 WSHSY, CDR2 SAAADI. Here the CDR3 DNA reads TGCGCCAGCAGGGAAGGGACAGGGGGCAGCTATGGCTACACCTTC. Its translation is CASREGTGGSYGYTF.

The rearrangement joins TRBV20-1 to TRBJ1-6; D is unclear. Trimming took 6 bases from V and 10 from J, leaving 10 bases between them. In germline, CDR1 is DFQATT, CDR2 SNEGSKA (reference sequence). This CDR3 is 11 amino acids long. CDR3 in amino acids: CSAKRGSPLHF. In DNA form, the CDR3 reads TGCAGTGCAAAGCGCGGATCACCCCTCCACTTT.

This chain uses TRBV10-1 with TRBJ2-2; TRBD1 agrees at 8 bases. This CDR3 spans 15 amino acids. The germline gives CDR1 WNHNN, CDR2 SYGVQD (reference sequence). The J segment lost 7 bases and the V segment lost 6 bases, leaving 10 bases of the junction unmatched. The CDR3 loop is CASSMDRAGNGELFF. In DNA form, the CDR3 reads TGCGCCAGCAGCATGGACAGGGCGGGGAACGGGGAGCTGTTTTTT.

The chain is built from TRBV2 and TRBJ1-1; 7 nucleotides line up with TRBD1. The V and J ends lost 4 bases and 4 bases, in that order; junction bases with no gene match: 6. CDR3 length equals 14 residues. Germline values: CDR1 SNHLY, CDR2 FYNNEI. The CDR3 bases are TGTGCCAGCAGTGCTTCGACAGGGACCACTGAAGCTTTCTTT. It is translated as CASSASTGTTEAFF.

The chain carries TRBV9 and TRBJ1-4, with D possibly being TRBD1 (6 bases). The CDR3 has 22 residues. Germline loops: CDR1 SGDLS, CDR2 YYNGEE. V was pared by 0 bases and J by 5 bases, with 32 bases between. Here the CDR3 reads CASSVVHSTDRVGQKSNEKLFF. CDR3 bases: TGTGCCAGCAGCGTAGTGCACTCGACTGACAGAGTTGGACAGAAGTCAAATGAAAAACTGTTTTTT.